This TCR beta chain was identified in a study of blood T cell repertoires in COVID-19 (dated by TCRdb to 2018 to 2020). General notes on the study: The collaborator samples originated in the United States, Italy and Spain and spanned the acute and convalescent phases of COVID-19. The prospective study material was composed of cDNA or gDNA derived from T cells, B-cell-depleted T cells, or PBMCs. Subjects who had been exposed to COVID-19, were actively infected with it, or had recovered from it provided the deeply sampled blood TCRbeta repertoires that made up the dataset. The repertoires were made available in a free public database intended to serve as a resource for research on the immune response to SARS-CoV-2. Samples were obtained from the ongoing ImmuneRACE study (first 160 participants) and from about 1,300 subjects provided by 6 global collaborators. The sample metadata nearly always contained a de-identified subject ID, COVID-19 status, age in years and sex. Where HLA class I and class II types were available, the types were taken from metadata supplied by the sample provider, not from assay-based typing. Overall study results and their limits: Clinical and demographic metadata were provided uncurated, with the amount varying by source and participant.

In regard to this clone: The antigen it binds to is not known. Nothing much larger sits one base from this clone, and base qualities are not available.

TCRbeta CDR3 regions were amplified from genomic DNA using the immunoSEQ Assay, a bias-controlled multiplex PCR. The original methods were these. Nucleated cell counts per sample were estimated from amplification of reference gene primers within the assay. To quantify the absolute abundance of each unique TCRbeta CDR3 rearrangement, sequence reads were collapsed and filtered. Productive Simpson clonality was computed per sample as the square root of Simpson's diversity index over productive rearrangements. TCRdb carries this immuneACCESS record with in-frame sequences only. Its versions omit some clonotypes, under half of them owing to an unresolved V gene in the studies checked, with the rest unexplained. The V and J calls and clone size come from that table; D and trimming were worked out from the DNA. For this sample the table gives about 210,000 clones, of which 75% to 90% were detected only once. The top ten hold approximately 5% of the sample.

At one collaborating source in Seattle, patients were enrolled during active infection and were followed longitudinally through the course of disease. Whole blood was collected in K2EDTA tubes by collaborating institutions according to the institutions' own protocols. For TCRbeta analysis, collaborators shipped samples in one of three forms: frozen whole blood, isolated PBMCs, or DNA extracted from either of those sample types. V and J are trimmed by 4 bases and 1 base, and the gene matches miss 3 bases of the junction. The CDR3 has 14 amino acids, counting the end cysteine and phenylalanine. Only the CDR3 region is kept as DNA, spanning 42 bases read in frame from base 1. CDR1 and CDR2 are drawn from the germline V gene: SGHDT, YYEEEE.

The clonotype was recovered from a woman aged 65 to 85 with COVID-19, enrolled during active disease. Sequenced: peripheral blood. The chain is encoded by TRBV5-6 joined to TRBJ1-2; 8 middle bases align to TRBD1. The CDR3 region reads CASSRDRINYGYTF. The bases read TGTGCCAGCAGCAGGGACAGGATTAACTATGGCTACACCTTC. The variable domain in full, with residues beyond the CDR3 obtained from the reference TRBV5-6 and TRBJ1-2 genes, is DAGVTQSPTHLIKTRGQQVTLRCSPKSGHDTVSWYQQALGQGPQFIFQYYEEEERQRGNFPDRFSGHQFPNYSSELNVNALLLGDSALYLCASSRDRINYGYTFGSGTRLTVV.